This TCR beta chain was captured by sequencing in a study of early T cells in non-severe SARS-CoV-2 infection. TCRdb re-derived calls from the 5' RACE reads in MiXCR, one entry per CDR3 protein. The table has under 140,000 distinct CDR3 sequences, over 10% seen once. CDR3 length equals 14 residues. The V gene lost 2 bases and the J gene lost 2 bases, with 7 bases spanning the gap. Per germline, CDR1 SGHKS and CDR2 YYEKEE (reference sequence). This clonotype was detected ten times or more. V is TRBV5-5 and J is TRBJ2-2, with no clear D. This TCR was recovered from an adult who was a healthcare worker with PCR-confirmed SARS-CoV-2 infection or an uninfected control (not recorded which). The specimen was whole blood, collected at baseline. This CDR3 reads CASSFKVNTGELFF. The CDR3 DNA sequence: TGTGCCAGCAGCTTTAAGGTCAACACCGGGGAGCTGTTTTTT.